This TCR beta chain comes out of a study of T-cell memory formation after mild COVID-19. MiXCR, run by TCRdb on the 5' RACE reads, gives a single entry per CDR3 protein. The repertoire holds 110,000 or so distinct CDR3 sequences, 22% seen once, with roughly 37% in the top ten. There are a few counts of this clonotype. The junction had 8 bases not matched to a gene; V was cut back by 4 bases and J by 4 bases. The CDR3 loop spans 15 amino acids. From germline, CDR1 is SGHKS and CDR2 YYEKEE (reference sequence). This clonotype originated in a man aged 18-30 years who had mild COVID-19 (a few samples of this study predate the infection). Cell type and time point are not known. The sequenced sample consisted of PBMCs or a T cell subset sorted from them (not recorded which). This sequence joins TRBV5-5 and TRBJ2-3, with TRBD1 identical over 8 bases. The chain's CDR3 is CASSPGTGPADTQYF. CDR3 DNA sequence: TGTGCCAGCAGCCCGGGGACAGGACCGGCAGATACGCAGTATTTT.